This record concerns one TCR beta chain sequence. Its antigen is unidentified. The data are from a study of cytomegalovirus exposure and HLA in healthy donors. The overall study: Earlier, 100 million or so unique TCR beta sequences were recovered from about 170 million T cells by an analysis. Broader study findings: Highest at DRB1 and lowest at HLA-C, TCR association rates differed among HLA loci in a later analysis.

The PCR was carried out with 60 Vbeta primers and 13 Jbeta primers. Using immunoSEQ multiplex PCR, the repertoire was profiled, and TCRdb retains in-frame clones only, with some absent. The sample records about 160,000 clones, 85% being singletons. V shed 3 bases and J 2 bases; nucleotides not matched to a gene: 0. Per the germline V gene, CDR1 is SGHDT and CDR2 is YYEEEE. The CDR3 runs 14 residues. J is TRBJ1-2 and V is TRBV5-6; TRBD1 agrees at 11 bases. Material: PBMCs. This receptor was identified in a boy between 2 and 15 years old in good health and CMV-seronegative. The CDR3, as DNA: TGTGCCAGCAGCTGGGACAGGGGGAACTATGGCTACACCTTC. It is translated as CASSWDRGNYGYTF.